A single sample is the source of the 25 T cell receptor beta chains below, sequenced in a study of blood T cell repertoires in COVID-19. Clones were read by immunoSEQ multiplex PCR, and TCRdb kept only the in-frame ones, dropping some. The data contain approximately 99,000 clones, about 89% of them singletons. The sequenced material came from peripheral blood. Every receptor here comes from a human donor in a cohort sampled during active COVID-19.

The chain employs TRBV6-2 or TRBV6-3 and TRBJ2-3; TRBD2 aligns across 9 bases. Germline CDR1 MNHEY, CDR2 SVGEGT. The CDR3 consists of 18 residues. Unmatched junction bases numbered 9, after V lost 0 bases and J lost 2 bases. CDR3 amino acids: CASSYSILAGAYTDTQYF. DNA of the CDR3: TGTGCCAGCAGTTACTCGATTTTAGCGGGAGCCTACACAGATACGCAGTATTTT.

DNA of the CDR3: TGTGCCAGCAGCCTGGGACAGCCCTCTCACTATGGCTACACCTTC. Its translation is CASSLGQPSHYGYTF. This chain connects TRBV7-2 to TRBJ1-2; 7 nucleotides align to TRBD1. Germline-derived CDR1 and CDR2 are SGHTA and FQGNSA. The CDR3 covers 15 residues. The V segment lost 5 bases and the J segment 3 bases; nucleotides outside the gene matches: 9. The full variable domain, its missing parts supplied by reference TRBV7-2 and TRBJ1-2, is GAGVSQSPSNKVTEKGKDVELRCDPISGHTALYWYRQSLGQGLEFLIYFQGNSAPDKSGLPSDRFSAERTGGSVSTLTIQRTQQEDSAVYLCASSLGQPSHYGYTFGSGTRLTVV.

CDR3 DNA: TGCGCCAGCAGCCAAGGAGGCACTAGCGGGACAGGCGAGCAGTACTTC. Protein product: CASSQGGTSGTGEQYF. V and J are TRBV4-3 and TRBJ2-7; TRBD2 agrees at 10 bases. Per germline, CDR1 LGHNA and CDR2 YSLEER. The CDR3 contains 16 residues. With 1 base clipped from V and 6 bases from J, the junction kept 9 bases outside the gene matches.

The V gene is TRBV27, the J gene TRBJ2-3; 14 positions match TRBD2. The trim removed 5 bases at V and 2 bases at J, leaving 9 bases unmatched. Germline assignment: CDR1 MNHEY and CDR2 SMNVEV (reference sequence). The CDR3 extends over 18 amino acids. The CDR3 sequence: CASSRLAGGHVPTDTQYF. Written as DNA, the CDR3 is TGTGCCAGCAGTCGACTAGCGGGAGGGCATGTACCCACAGATACGCAGTATTTT.

The rearrangement links TRBV4-3 to TRBJ2-2; 10 bases fit TRBD2. CDR1 LGHNA and CDR2 YSLEER come from the germline V gene. There are 16 residues in the CDR3. Unmatched junction bases numbered 0, after V lost 1 base and J lost 1 base. CDR3 protein: CASSQGTSGNTGELFF. For the CDR3, the DNA is TGCGCCAGCAGCCAAGGGACTAGCGGGAACACCGGGGAGCTGTTTTTT.

The chain carries TRBV29-1 and TRBJ2-7; D is possibly TRBD1 (6 bases). The germline CDR1 and CDR2 sequences are SQVTM and ANQGSEA. The CDR3 sequence is 11 residues long. V lost 4 bases to trimming and J lost 3 bases, with 7 bases between them. CDR3 region: CSVVRGYEQYF. The DNA for the CDR3 is TGCAGCGTTGTCAGGGGCTACGAGCAGTACTTC.

CDR3 loop: CASSPDRDSMGAIFSIRNSPLHF. CDR3 sequence (DNA): TGTGCCAGCAGTCCGGATAGAGATTCGATGGGGGCTATCTTCTCGATTCGGAATTCACCCCTCCACTTT. The chain combines TRBV27 with TRBJ1-6; a weak D match, TRBD1 (6 bases). The germline V gene has CDR1 MNHEY and CDR2 SMNVEV (reference sequence). This CDR3 spans 23 amino acids. Trimming removed 5 bases at V and 7 bases at J, with 39 bases between.

This clone has more than one count but fewer than ten. This sequence joins TRBV9 and TRBJ2-3, with 11 bases matching TRBD2. The ends lost 0 bases at V and 3 bases at J; junction bases unmatched: 12. There are 19 residues in the CDR3. Looked up from germline, CDR1 is SGDLS and CDR2 is YYNGEE. This CDR3 reads CASSVDRGKASGRTDTQYF. CDR3 coding DNA: TGTGCCAGCAGCGTAGACAGGGGAAAGGCTAGCGGGAGGACAGATACGCAGTATTTT.

The chain carries TRBV19 and TRBJ1-2; D is possibly TRBD1 (5 bases). The CDR3 is 11 residues long. V lost 6 bases, J lost 4 bases, and 6 bases lay in between. CDR1 is LNHDA, CDR2 SQIVND, per germline (reference sequence). CDR3 region: CASRDSYGYTF. Here the CDR3 DNA reads TGTGCCAGTAGAGACAGCTATGGCTACACCTTC. The full variable domain, in which reference TRBV19 and TRBJ1-2 provide the parts outside the CDR3, is DGGITQSPKYLFRKEGQNVTLSCEQNLNHDAMYWYRQDPGQGLRLIYYSQIVNDFQKGDIAEGYSVSREKKESFPLTVTSAQKNPTAFYLCASRDSYGYTFGSGTRLTVV.

This rearrangement joins TRBV7-9 to TRBJ2-1; 10 nucleotides match TRBD1. V shed 6 bases, J shed 9 bases, and the junction held 11 bases outside the gene matches. This CDR3 is built from 15 residues. The germline gives CDR1 SEHNR, CDR2 FQNEAQ (reference sequence). CDR3 loop: CASRELGTGAPEQFF. The CDR3 nucleotides are TGTGCCAGCAGGGAACTCGGGACAGGGGCACCTGAGCAGTTCTTC.

The CDR3 sequence is CASSWKTGQETQYF. In nucleotides, the CDR3 is TGTGCCAGCAGCTGGAAGACAGGGCAAGAGACCCAGTACTTC. This rearrangement joins TRBV5-8 to TRBJ2-5; TRBD1 aligns across 7 bases. CDR1 is SGHTS, CDR2 YDEGEE, per germline. V lost 3 bases, J lost 2 bases, and 4 bases stayed unmatched. The CDR3 is 14 amino acids.

The chain has TRBV7-6 and TRBJ1-4, with 8 nucleotides matching TRBD1. The junction had 5 bases not matched to a gene; V was cut back by 0 bases and J by 5 bases. Germline V gene sequence: CDR1 SGHVS, CDR2 FNYEAQ. There are 16 residues in the CDR3. CDR3 protein: CASSLAYNRGNEKLFF. The CDR3 coding sequence is TGTGCCAGCAGCTTAGCTTACAACAGGGGGAATGAAAAACTGTTTTTT. The whole variable domain, filled in from reference TRBV7-6 and TRBJ1-4, reads GAGVSQSPRYKVTKRGQDVALRCDPISGHVSLYWYRQALGQGPEFLTYFNYEAQQDKSGLPNDRFSAERPEGSISTLTIQRTEQRDSAMYRCASSLAYNRGNEKLFFGSGTQLSVL.

The genes are TRBV20-1 and TRBJ2-2, with no clear D. This CDR3 has 14 amino acids. V lost 3 bases, J lost 4 bases, and 12 bases lay in between. Germline CDR1 reads DFQATT; CDR2 reads SNEGSKA (reference sequence). This chain's CDR3 is CSASSGFGTGELFF. CDR3 sequence (DNA): TGCAGTGCTAGTTCCGGGTTCGGCACCGGGGAGCTGTTTTTT.

This chain joins TRBV3-1 (or the pseudogene TRBV3-2) and TRBJ1-1; 10 bases agree with TRBD1. Trimming at V came to 3 bases and at J to 5 bases, leaving 6 bases not matched to a gene. Looked up from germline, CDR1 is LGHDT and CDR2 is YNNKEL (reference sequence). The CDR3 runs 15 residues. The CDR3 bases are TGTGCCAGCAGCCAGGGGACAGGGGTGGGGACTGAAGCTTTCTTT. It translates to CASSQGTGVGTEAFF.

The J gene is TRBJ2-1, the V gene TRBV5-1, with 11 nucleotides matching TRBD2. V shed 0 bases, J shed 5 bases, and the junction held 7 bases outside the gene matches. Germline CDR1 reads SGHRS; CDR2 reads YFSETQ. This CDR3 comprises 17 residues. CDR3 bases: TGCGCCAGCAGCTTGGCCCCCGGGACTAGCGGCAACAATGAGCAGTTCTTC. Translation: CASSLAPGTSGNNEQFF.

The chain links TRBV23-1 to TRBJ2-3; 10 nucleotides line up with TRBD1. TRBV23-1 is an open reading frame, and its role is uncertain. This CDR3 contains 15 residues. The ends lost 6 bases at V and 4 bases at J; junction bases unmatched: 7. The CDR3 DNA is TGCGCCAGCAGACAGACAGGGGGCACCCCAGATACGCAGTATTTT. Amino acids: CASRQTGGTPDTQYF.

The table lists this clone with a count of one. The chain combines TRBV28 with TRBJ2-7, with 14 bases lining up with TRBD2. The CDR3 is made up of 19 amino acids. Germline V gene lookup returns CDR1 MDHEN and CDR2 SYDVKM. Unmatched junction bases numbered 15, after V lost 6 bases and J lost 2 bases. The CDR3 DNA reads TGTGCCAGCAGCGGACTAGCGGGAGGCCTCCCCATTCAAGCCTACGAGCAGTACTTC. It yields the protein CASSGLAGGLPIQAYEQYF.

This clone was recorded only once. One end of the junction is discordant with germline, which a read error may explain. Other DNA sequences of this sample code for an identical CDR3. The J gene is TRBJ2-7, the V gene TRBV5-1, with D possibly matching TRBD1 (6 bases). From germline, CDR1 is SGHRS and CDR2 YFSETQ. The CDR3 is 14 amino acids. This CDR3 is CASSLTGIAYEQYF. The CDR3 DNA is TGCGCCAGCAGCTTGACAGGGATCGCCTACGAGCAATACTTC.

The chain uses TRBV11-3 and TRBJ2-1, with no clear D. The V end was cut by 2 bases, the J end by 10 bases, with 12 bases between. CDR1 and CDR2 (germline): SGHNT, YENEEA. There are 13 residues in the CDR3. This CDR3 reads CASSLNVWAEQFF. The CDR3 coding sequence is TGTGCCAGCAGCTTAAACGTGTGGGCCGAGCAGTTCTTC.

The chain links TRBV6-6 to TRBJ1-1; D is uncertain. CDR1 and CDR2 from the germline V gene are MNHNY and SVGAGI (reference sequence). Trimming removed 5 bases from V and 1 base from J, with 23 bases in between. There are 18 residues in the CDR3. The CDR3 region is CASSLGRGTSSSNTEAFF. The CDR3 nucleotides are TGTGCCAGCAGTCTAGGCCGGGGTACGTCCAGTTCGAACACTGAAGCTTTCTTT.

The chain is built from TRBV18 and TRBJ1-2, with 9 nucleotides matching TRBD1. The germline gives CDR1 KGHSH, CDR2 LQKENI. The length of the CDR3 is 14 residues. The J segment lost 6 bases and the V segment lost 6 bases, leaving 8 bases of the junction unmatched. CDR3 in amino acids: CASSRDTGGDGYTF. Here the CDR3 DNA reads TGTGCCAGCTCGAGAGATACAGGGGGCGATGGCTACACCTTC.

This chain joins TRBV10-3 and TRBJ1-2; D not certain. This CDR3 has 17 amino acids. Trimming took off 6 bases at V and 4 bases at J, with 24 bases between the two ends. Germline CDR1 is ENHRY and CDR2 is SYGVKD. CDR3 sequence (DNA): TGTGCCATCAGACCCGTCCCCCAAACAGAGAACCCCTATGGCTACACCTTC. This gives the protein CAIRPVPQTENPYGYTF.

V gene TRBV21-1 combines with J gene TRBJ2-3; TRBD2, the table's D call, lacks a check against the DNA. TRBV21-1 is noted as a pseudogene. The CDR3 is 15 amino acids. The CDR3 spells CATKVAGAGTDTQYF. The CDR3 DNA follows: TGTGCCACCAAAGTCGCGGGAGCAGGCACAGATACGCAGTATTTT.

This chain joins TRBV7-2 and TRBJ1-5; 7 bases are shared with TRBD1. The CDR3 has 14 residues. In germline, CDR1 is SGHTA, CDR2 FQGNSA. V shed 5 bases, J shed 6 bases, and the junction held 7 bases outside the gene matches. This CDR3 is CASSPSRGSQPQHF. The CDR3 DNA is TGTGCCAGCAGCCCCAGCAGGGGGTCTCAGCCCCAGCATTTT. Combining the CDR3 with reference TRBV7-2 and TRBJ1-5 gives the whole variable domain GAGVSQSPSNKVTEKGKDVELRCDPISGHTALYWYRQSLGQGLEFLIYFQGNSAPDKSGLPSDRFSAERTGGSVSTLTIQRTQQEDSAVYLCASSPSRGSQPQHFGDGTRLSIL.

This chain links TRBV3-1 (or the pseudogene TRBV3-2) with TRBJ2-7; no firm D call. Germline values: CDR1 LGHDT, CDR2 YNNKEL (reference sequence). Trimming removed 0 bases at V and 2 bases at J, with 8 bases between. The CDR3 consists of 14 residues. CDR3 in amino acids: CASSQDAQAYEQYF. The DNA for the CDR3 is TGTGCCAGCAGCCAAGATGCCCAGGCCTACGAGCAGTACTTC.